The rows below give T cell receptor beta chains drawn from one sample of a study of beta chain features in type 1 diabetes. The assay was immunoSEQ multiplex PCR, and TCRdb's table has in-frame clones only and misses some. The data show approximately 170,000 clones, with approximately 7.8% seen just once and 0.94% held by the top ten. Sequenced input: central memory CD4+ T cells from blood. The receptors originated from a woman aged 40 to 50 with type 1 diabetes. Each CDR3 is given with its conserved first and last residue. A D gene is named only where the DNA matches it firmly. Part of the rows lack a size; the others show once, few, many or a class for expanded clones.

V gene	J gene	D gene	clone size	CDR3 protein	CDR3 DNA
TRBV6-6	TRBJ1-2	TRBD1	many	CASSGQGSRGYTF	TGTGCCAGCAGTGGACAGGGAAGTCGCGGCTACACCTTC
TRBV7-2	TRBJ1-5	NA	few	CASSLLRGNQPQHF	TGTGCCAGCAGCTTGTTGAGAGGGAATCAGCCCCAGCATTTT
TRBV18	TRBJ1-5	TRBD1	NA	CASSPFETGGNQPQHF	TGTGCCAGCTCACCCTTCGAGACAGGGGGCAATCAGCCCCAGCATTTT
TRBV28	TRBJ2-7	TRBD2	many	CASTREGWWEQYF	TGTGCCAGCACCCGGGAGGGATGGTGGGAGCAGTACTTC
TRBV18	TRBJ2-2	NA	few	CASSPFTQGSNTGELFF	TGTGCCAGCTCGCCATTCACGCAGGGGTCGAACACCGGGGAGCTGTTTTTT
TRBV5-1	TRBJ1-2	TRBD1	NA	CASSGTGYEYGYTF	TGCGCCAGCAGCGGGACAGGGTATGAATATGGCTACACCTTC
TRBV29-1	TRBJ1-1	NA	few	CSVDQPEGHTEAFF	TGCAGCGTTGATCAACCGGAGGGGCACACTGAAGCTTTCTTT
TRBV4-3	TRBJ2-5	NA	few	CASSRRGETQYF	TGCGCCAGCAGCCGTAGAGGGGAGACCCAGTACTTC
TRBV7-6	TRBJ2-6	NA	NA	CASSLGRSGSGANVLTF	TGTGCCAGCAGCTTAGGTAGAAGTGGCTCTGGGGCCAACGTCCTGACTTTC
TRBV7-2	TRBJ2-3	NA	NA	CASSLVSGTDTQYF	TGTGCCAGCAGCTTAGTTTCAGGCACAGATACGCAGTATTTT
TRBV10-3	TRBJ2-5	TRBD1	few	CATLQGYQETQYF	TGTGCCACCTTACAGGGGTACCAAGAGACCCAGTACTTC
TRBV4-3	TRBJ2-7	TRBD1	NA	CASSRGTGVETSYEQYF	TGCGCCAGCAGCCGAGGGACAGGTGTAGAGACCTCCTACGAGCAGTACTTC
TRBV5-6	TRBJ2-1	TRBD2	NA	CASSRGTGGYNEQFF	TGTGCCAGCAGCAGGGGAACGGGAGGGTACAATGAGCAGTTCTTC
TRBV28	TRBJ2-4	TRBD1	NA	CASSPGGQGRNIQYF	TGTGCCAGCAGCCCCGGGGGACAGGGCAGGAACATTCAGTACTTC
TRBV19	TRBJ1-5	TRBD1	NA	CATWDRGQGQPQHF	TGTGCCACCTGGGACAGGGGGCAGGGGCAGCCCCAGCATTTT
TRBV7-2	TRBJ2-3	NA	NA	CASRRSRNTDTQYF	TGTGCCAGCAGGCGTTCGCGGAACACAGATACGCAGTATTTT
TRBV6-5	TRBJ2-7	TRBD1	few	CASRTRQGSNEQYF	TGTGCCAGCAGGACTCGACAGGGGTCCAACGAGCAGTACTTC
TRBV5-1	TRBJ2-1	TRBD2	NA	CASGLADSSYNEQFF	TGCGCCAGCGGACTAGCGGATAGCTCCTACAATGAGCAGTTCTTC
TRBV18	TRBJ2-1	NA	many	CASSPSQGSYNEQFF	TGTGCCAGCTCACCATCGCAGGGTTCCTACAATGAGCAGTTCTTC
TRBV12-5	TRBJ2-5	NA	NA	CASGLDYRETQYF	TGTGCTAGTGGTTTGGATTATCGAGAGACCCAGTACTTC
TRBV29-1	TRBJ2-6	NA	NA	CSVGRTGDSGANVLTF	TGCAGCGTTGGGAGGACCGGAGACTCTGGGGCCAACGTCCTGACTTTC
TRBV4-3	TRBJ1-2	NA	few	CASSQAGAQGYGYTF	TGCGCCAGCAGCCAAGCAGGGGCGCAGGGCTATGGCTACACCTTC
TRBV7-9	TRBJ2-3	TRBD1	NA	CASSRTGTGTDTQYF	TGTGCCAGCAGCCGAACCGGGACAGGGACAGATACGCAGTATTTT
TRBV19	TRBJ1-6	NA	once	CASSTRDTVVLPLHF	TGTGCCAGTAGTACCCGGGACACGGTTGTTCTTCCCCTCCACTTT
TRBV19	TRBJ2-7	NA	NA	CATRRGESGFYEQYF	TGTGCCACCCGCCGAGGAGAGAGCGGGTTCTACGAGCAGTACTTC
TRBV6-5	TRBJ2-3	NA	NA	CASKKVGGTTDTQYF	TGTGCCAGCAAAAAAGTCGGCGGGACCACAGATACGCAGTATTTT
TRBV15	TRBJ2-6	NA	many	CATSRQRGVSGANVLTF	TGTGCCACCAGCAGACAACGGGGAGTATCTGGGGCCAACGTCCTGACTTTC
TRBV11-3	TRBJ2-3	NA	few	CASSLDSSSTDTQYF	TGTGCCAGCAGCTTAGACAGTTCTAGCACAGATACGCAGTATTTT
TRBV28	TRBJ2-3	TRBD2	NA	CASSILGAGGPIDTQYF	TGTGCCAGCAGTATATTAGGAGCGGGAGGGCCGATAGATACGCAGTATTTT